The 28 T cell receptor beta chains presented below share a single source sample, sequenced in a study of cytomegalovirus exposure and HLA in healthy donors. Researchers ran the PCR with 60 Vbeta and 13 Jbeta primers. Sequencing used immunoSEQ multiplex PCR; TCRdb keeps in-frame clones, though not all of them. The sample contains about 140,000 clones, around 83% of which appear only once. The source material was PBMCs. These receptors originate from a man in his forties or fifties in good health and CMV-seropositive.

The V call is TRBV11-3, the J call TRBJ2-2; 8 nucleotides line up with TRBD2. The trim removed 5 bases at V and 0 bases at J, leaving 8 bases unmatched. This CDR3 is 17 amino acids long. Germline V gene sequence: CDR1 SGHNT, CDR2 YENEEA. As DNA, the CDR3 is TGTGCCAGCAGCCGGGGGACTAGGACCGCGAACACCGGGGAGCTGTTTTTT. This codes for CASSRGTRTANTGELFF. The full variable domain, in which reference TRBV11-3 and TRBJ2-2 provide the parts outside the CDR3, is EAGVVQSPRYKIIEKKQPVAFWCNPISGHNTLYWYLQNLGQGPELLIRYENEEAVDDSQLPKDRFSAERLKGVDSTLKIQPAELGDSAVYLCASSRGTRTANTGELFFGEGSRLTVL.

This clone was found a few times. The gene calls are TRBV4-3 and TRBJ1-1; no clear D gene. The V gene lost 0 bases and the J gene lost 1 base, with 6 bases spanning the gap. This CDR3 contains 14 residues. Germline lookup yields CDR1 LGHNA and CDR2 YSLEER. Here the CDR3 reads CASSQDPWNTEAFF. As DNA, the CDR3 is TGCGCCAGCAGCCAAGATCCGTGGAACACTGAAGCTTTCTTT.

V gene TRBV29-1 combines with J gene TRBJ2-5, with a tentative D call TRBD1 (6 bases). The CDR3 has 14 amino acids. From germline, CDR1 is SQVTM and CDR2 ANQGSEA. The germline V and J ends were trimmed by 5 bases and 7 bases, with 20 bases remaining between them. CDR3 protein: CSVIRAGAFGTQYF. For the CDR3, the DNA is TGCAGCGTTATAAGGGCAGGGGCCTTCGGGACCCAGTACTTC.

In its sample, this clone was seen once. The chain is built from TRBV19 and TRBJ2-2; 9 nucleotides align to TRBD2. The V and J ends lost 7 bases and 3 bases, in that order; junction bases with no gene match: 9. The germline gives CDR1 LNHDA, CDR2 SQIVND (reference sequence). This CDR3 is built from 16 residues. DNA of the CDR3: TGTGCCAGTACCATAGGGGGACTAGCTGACACCGGGGAGCTGTTTTTT. Its translation: CASTIGGLADTGELFF.

The chain has TRBV7-6 and TRBJ2-5; 9 positions match TRBD1. Germline V lookup: CDR1 SGHVS, CDR2 FNYEAQ. J was trimmed by 5 bases and V by 2 bases; bases with no gene match: 9. The CDR3 is 16 amino acids. The CDR3 bases are TGTGCCAGCAGCTTAATAGTGGACAGGGGAAGGGAGACCCAGTACTTC. Encoded protein: CASSLIVDRGRETQYF.

This clone was found once. The rearrangement uses TRBV5-8 and TRBJ2-5, with 9 bases fitting TRBD1. The CDR3 consists of 14 residues. The germline V gene has CDR1 SGHTS and CDR2 YDEGEE. J gave up 6 bases and V 3 bases, and 6 bases lay outside the gene matches. The DNA of the CDR3 is TGTGCCAGCAGCTATCCGGACAGGGGAAAGACCCAGTACTTC. It specifies CASSYPDRGKTQYF.

The genes are TRBV4-3 and TRBJ2-7; 9 nucleotides line up with TRBD2. Germline assignment: CDR1 LGHNA and CDR2 YSLEER. The CDR3 loop spans 16 amino acids. The trim removed 0 bases at V and 3 bases at J, leaving 6 bases unmatched. CDR3 nucleotides: TGCGCCAGCAGCCAAGATTGGCTAGCGGGACTCTACGAGCAGTACTTC. Its protein is CASSQDWLAGLYEQYF.

The J gene is TRBJ2-3, the V gene TRBV7-8; D unclear. CDR3 size: 15 residues. The V end lost 4 bases, the J end lost 3 bases, and 14 bases lay between the germline ends. Per the germline V gene, CDR1 is SGHVS and CDR2 is FQNEAQ. The CDR3 DNA is TGTGCCAGCAGCTACGGCCGGGTCCAAACAGATACGCAGTATTTT. Its protein is CASSYGRVQTDTQYF.

The count of this clone is one. The V call is TRBV2, the J call TRBJ1-5, with D hard to call. CDR1 is SNHLY and CDR2 is FYNNEI in the germline V gene. With 2 bases removed from V and 0 bases from J, the gap between germline ends came to 11 bases. This CDR3 contains 16 residues. In DNA, the CDR3 is TGTGCCAGCAGTGAAATAACAGACTATAGCAATCAGCCCCAGCATTTT. Protein: CASSEITDYSNQPQHF.

The J gene is TRBJ1-1, the V gene TRBV18; 7 bases match TRBD1. The length of the CDR3 is 14 residues. The V and J ends lost 3 bases and 1 base, in that order; junction bases with no gene match: 2. The germline V gene has CDR1 KGHSH and CDR2 LQKENI. The CDR3 DNA follows: TGTGCCAGCTCACCGGACAGGAGGAACACTGAAGCTTTCTTT. It is translated as CASSPDRRNTEAFF.

This clone was found a few times. This chain uses TRBV4-1 with TRBJ2-2, with 9 positions matching TRBD2. J lost 7 bases, V lost 1 base, and 4 bases had no gene match. Germline CDR1 MGHRA, CDR2 YSYEKL. The CDR3 spans 15 residues. The CDR3 DNA reads as TGCGCCAGCAGCCAAGGGACTAGCGCTGACGGGGAGCTGTTTTTT. It is translated as CASSQGTSADGELFF.

The chain links TRBV19 to TRBJ2-7; the match to TRBD1 covers 7 bases. CDR3 length: 15 residues. With V trimmed by 8 bases and J by 1 base, 11 bases remained unmatched. Per germline, CDR1 LNHDA and CDR2 SQIVND (reference sequence). The chain's CDR3 is CASHPTGVASYEQYF. The DNA for the CDR3 is TGTGCCAGTCACCCCACAGGGGTTGCATCCTACGAGCAGTACTTC.

The V call is TRBV9, the J call TRBJ2-1, with a weak D call TRBD2 (5 bases). CDR3 length: 16 amino acids. CDR1 and CDR2 from the germline V gene are SGDLS and YYNGEE. The germline V and J ends were trimmed by 3 bases and 6 bases, with 19 bases remaining between them. The CDR3 sequence: CASSAFDGIAFNEQFF. Written as DNA, the CDR3 is TGTGCCAGCAGCGCCTTCGACGGGATCGCCTTCAATGAGCAGTTCTTC.

V usage is TRBV18 and J usage is TRBJ2-4; 8 nucleotides agree with TRBD1. V trimming: 3 bases; J trimming: 3 bases; junction bases outside the gene matches: 7. The CDR3 contains 16 residues. Germline values: CDR1 KGHSH, CDR2 LQKENI. The DNA of the CDR3 is TGTGCCAGCTCACCTAATCCAGGGACAGGCAAAAACATTCAGTACTTC. It yields the protein CASSPNPGTGKNIQYF.

The V call is TRBV18, the J call TRBJ2-7; the match to TRBD2 covers 9 bases. CDR1 KGHSH and CDR2 LQKENI come from the germline V gene. J lost 3 bases, V lost 3 bases, and 6 bases had no gene match. CDR3 length equals 15 residues. In DNA form, the CDR3 reads TGTGCCAGCTCACCCGGAGCGGGGGGTAGCTACGAGCAGTACTTC. Translated, it gives CASSPGAGGSYEQYF.

The chain links TRBV14 to TRBJ2-7; 9 nucleotides line up with TRBD1. The germline V gene has CDR1 SGHDN and CDR2 FVKESK. The CDR3 is 16 residues long. Unmatched junction bases numbered 10, after V lost 1 base and J lost 6 bases. For the CDR3, the DNA is TGTGCCAGCAGCCAAGGTGGGACAGGGCTACCTCGCGAGCAGTACTTC. This encodes CASSQGGTGLPREQYF.

This clone has only a few counts. The chain carries TRBV5-1 and TRBJ2-1; TRBD2 is a possible D gene (5 bases). V lost 0 bases to trimming and J lost 0 bases, with 7 bases between them. Germline CDR1 reads SGHRS; CDR2 reads YFSETQ. The CDR3 runs 15 residues. CDR3 region: CASSLERSSYNEQFF. CDR3 nucleotides: TGCGCCAGCAGCTTGGAGCGGAGCTCCTACAATGAGCAGTTCTTC.

This rearrangement joins TRBV18 to TRBJ1-1; D remains ambiguous. Germline lookup yields CDR1 KGHSH and CDR2 LQKENI. Trimming stripped 3 bases from V and 3 bases from J, with 11 bases between. This CDR3 has 14 amino acids. The CDR3 reads CASSPRSPDTEAFF. In DNA form, the CDR3 reads TGTGCCAGCTCACCCCGCTCCCCGGACACTGAAGCTTTCTTT.

The V and J genes are TRBV30 and TRBJ1-3, with 7 bases identical to TRBD1. Germline CDR1 GTSNPN, CDR2 SVGIG (reference sequence). Germline trimming cut 1 base from V and 8 bases from J; bases unmatched to any gene: 2. This CDR3 is 12 amino acids long. The CDR3 is CAWSGDSHTIYF. The DNA of the CDR3 is TGTGCCTGGAGTGGGGACAGTCACACCATATATTTT.

This chain connects TRBV7-2 to TRBJ1-2; D call uncertain. The germline V and J ends were trimmed by 0 bases and 2 bases, with 10 bases remaining between them. Germline loops: CDR1 SGHTA, CDR2 FQGNSA. This CDR3 comprises 15 residues. The CDR3 DNA reads as TGTGCCAGCAGCTTAGCTCGCCTACCGAACTATGGCTACACCTTC. Its translation: CASSLARLPNYGYTF.

V and J are TRBV6-1 and TRBJ2-7; D gene unclear. Germline-derived CDR1 and CDR2 are MNHNS and SASEGT. This CDR3 has 16 residues. V was pared by 2 bases and J by 0 bases, with 14 bases between. The CDR3 sequence is CASSELVSSSSYEQYF. CDR3 sequence (DNA): TGTGCCAGCAGTGAACTGGTTAGCTCAAGCTCCTACGAGCAGTACTTC.

This chain links TRBV7-9 with TRBJ2-4, with 11 bases aligning to TRBD1. The germline V gene has CDR1 SEHNR and CDR2 FQNEAQ (reference sequence). V lost 4 bases and J lost 2; bases outside the gene matches: 13. The CDR3 length is 19 residues. Here the CDR3 DNA reads TGTGCCAGCAGCTACCGTCCCGGGACAGGGGGAGGAACCAAAAACATTCAGTACTTC. Amino acid sequence: CASSYRPGTGGGTKNIQYF.

This clone was observed a few times. This chain connects TRBV5-5 to TRBJ2-3; weak D call: TRBD1 (6 bases). Trimming shortened V by 3 bases and J by 7 bases, and 21 bases separated the two germline ends. The length of the CDR3 is 16 residues. Germline CDR1 and CDR2: SGHKS and YYEKEE (reference sequence). This CDR3 is CASSYRQAFSRNTQYF. The CDR3 bases are TGTGCCAGCAGCTATAGACAGGCCTTCTCAAGGAATACGCAGTATTTT. The full variable domain, in which reference TRBV5-5 and TRBJ2-3 provide the parts outside the CDR3, is DAGVTQSPTHLIKTRGQQVTLRCSPISGHKSVSWYQQVLGQGPQFIFQYYEKEERGRGNFPDRFSARQFPNYSSELNVNALLLGDSALYLCASSYRQAFSRNTQYFGPGTRLTVL.

The rearrangement links TRBV4-2 to TRBJ1-2; D gene uncertain. Trimming stripped 4 bases from V and 4 bases from J, with 10 bases between. The V gene's germline CDR1 is LGHNA and CDR2 YNFKEQ. This CDR3 spans 13 amino acids. CDR3 sequence (DNA): TGTGCCAGCAGCCGAGACCAAATCTATGGCTACACCTTC. Encoded protein: CASSRDQIYGYTF.

J is TRBJ1-4 and V is TRBV10-3; 8 bases are a match to TRBD1. This CDR3 has 13 amino acids. Trimming cost V 9 bases and J 7 bases; bases outside gene matches: 7. Germline CDR1 and CDR2: ENHRY and SYGVKD. The chain's CDR3 is CAIQDRVGEKLFF. The CDR3 nucleotides are TGTGCCATTCAGGACAGGGTTGGTGAAAAACTGTTTTTT.

This clone has only one observation. This chain joins TRBV11-2 and TRBJ2-2; possibly TRBD1 for D (6 bases). V was shortened by 6 bases and J by 0 bases, with 14 bases between the two germline ends. CDR3 length equals 16 residues. CDR1 is SGHAT and CDR2 is FQNNGV in the germline V gene. CDR3 in amino acids: CASRHKGHSNTGELFF. DNA for the CDR3: TGTGCCAGCAGACACAAGGGACATTCGAACACCGGGGAGCTGTTTTTT.

The chain couples TRBV5-1 to TRBJ2-4, with 11 nucleotides matching TRBD2. This CDR3 comprises 14 residues. V lost 4 bases, J lost 5 bases, and 2 bases stayed unmatched. CDR1 is SGHRS, CDR2 YFSETQ, per germline. As DNA, the CDR3 is TGCGCCAGCAGCCGGGGACTAGCGGAAAACATTCAGTACTTC. This translates into CASSRGLAENIQYF.

The rearrangement links TRBV29-1 to TRBJ2-5; D possibly corresponds to TRBD2 (7 bases). Deletions cut 3 bases from V and 2 bases from J, with 16 bases between. The CDR3 consists of 15 residues. CDR1 is SQVTM and CDR2 is ANQGSEA in the germline V gene. CDR3: CSVDQKGGGQETQYF. CDR3 nucleotides: TGCAGCGTTGACCAAAAGGGGGGGGGTCAAGAGACCCAGTACTTC.